These 15 T cell receptor beta chains share one sample of origin, sequenced in a study of cytotoxic CD8 clonotypes in ibrutinib-treated CLL. Method: immunoSEQ multiplex PCR; TCRdb's copy keeps in-frame clones and lacks some. This sample carries some 93,000 clones, 60% to 80% of them seen once, and the ten largest clones take around 30%. Sequencing was performed on PBMCs, taken after 12 months of ibrutinib treatment. These receptors were collected from a human donor with chronic lymphocytic leukemia.

The chain combines TRBV30 with TRBJ1-2; D ambiguous. Germline CDR1 and CDR2: GTSNPN and SVGIG (reference sequence). The V gene lost 1 base and the J gene lost 6 bases, with 3 bases spanning the gap. This CDR3 has 10 amino acids. The CDR3 region has the DNA TGTGCCTGGAGTGCCGATGGCTACACCTTC. It yields the protein CAWSADGYTF.

The V call is TRBV7-3, the J call TRBJ1-1; a weak D match, TRBD1 (5 bases). Trimming took 2 bases from V and 5 from J, leaving 9 bases between them. The CDR3 has 13 amino acids. CDR1 and CDR2 (germline): SGHTA, FQGTGA. CDR3: CASSLPGGTEAFF. Written as DNA, the CDR3 is TGTGCCAGCAGCTTACCGGGGGGTACTGAAGCTTTCTTT. The complete variable domain, with remaining parts taken from reference TRBV7-3 and TRBJ1-1, reads GAGVSQTPSNKVTEKGKYVELRCDPISGHTALYWYRQSLGQGPEFLIYFQGTGAADDSGLPNDRFFAVRPEGSVSTLKIQRTERGDSAVYLCASSLPGGTEAFFGQGTRLTVV.

This clone appeared once. Written as DNA, the CDR3 is TGCGCCAGCAGTGAAGGGGGGGCAAGCAATCAGCCCCAGCATTTT. Its translation is CASSEGGASNQPQHF. The rearrangement joins TRBV10-2 to TRBJ1-5; TRBD1 might be the D (6 bases). The CDR3 length is 15 residues. With 3 bases removed from V and 1 base from J, the gap between germline ends came to 10 bases. The V gene's germline CDR1 is WSHSY and CDR2 SAAADI.

The rearrangement links TRBV2 to TRBJ1-2, with D unclear. The CDR3 runs to 13 residues. Deletions cut 8 bases from V and 2 bases from J, with 12 bases between. Germline CDR1 SNHLY, CDR2 FYNNEI. CDR3 in amino acids: CASRIGENYGYTF. The CDR3 bases are TGTGCCAGCCGAATCGGGGAGAACTATGGCTACACCTTC.

J is TRBJ1-2 and V is TRBV19; 7 bases map to TRBD1. This CDR3 region has 14 residues. V was pared by 2 bases and J by 6 bases, with 6 bases of the junction left unmatched. Germline CDR1 is LNHDA and CDR2 is SQIVND (reference sequence). As DNA, the CDR3 is TGTGCCAGTAGTATAATGAAAGGGGGCGATGGCTACACCTTC. Its translation: CASSIMKGGDGYTF.

The sample holds a few counts of this clone. The rearrangement links TRBV7-2 to TRBJ2-2; no clear D. Trimming left V 3 bases short and J 0 bases short, with 8 bases between. The CDR3 is 15 residues long. Per the germline V gene, CDR1 is SGHTA and CDR2 is FQGNSA. In nucleotides, the CDR3 is TGTGCCAGCAGCTTGGAAAGTACGAACACCGGGGAGCTGTTTTTT. The encoded protein is CASSLESTNTGELFF.

The V call is TRBV27, the J call TRBJ2-7; 9 positions agree with TRBD1. The CDR3 is made up of 12 amino acids. Losses at the gene ends were 6 bases for V and 4 bases for J; bases not matched to a gene: 1. Germline V CDR1 and CDR2: MNHEY, SMNVEV (reference sequence). This CDR3 reads CASSGQGYEQYF. DNA of the CDR3: TGTGCCAGCAGCGGACAGGGGTACGAGCAGTACTTC.

This chain links TRBV7-2 with TRBJ2-3, with 13 bases lining up with TRBD2. Germline CDR1 reads SGHTA; CDR2 reads FQGNSA. Trimming took 6 bases from V and 2 from J; bases not matched to a gene: 5. The CDR3 sequence is 16 residues long. The CDR3 loop is CASRRTSGGVTDTQYF. The CDR3 coding sequence is TGTGCCAGCAGACGGACTAGCGGGGGAGTCACAGATACGCAGTATTTT.

The chain uses TRBV6-5 and TRBJ2-5, with D maybe TRBD2 (6 bases). Trimming took 0 bases from V and 5 from J, leaving 10 bases between them. In germline, CDR1 is MNHEY, CDR2 SVGAGI. This CDR3 has 14 amino acids. Written as DNA, the CDR3 is TGTGCCAGCAGTTACTCGGGACTCCAGGAGACCCAGTACTTC. This sequence encodes CASSYSGLQETQYF.

The gene calls are TRBV27 and TRBJ2-2, with 11 bases matching TRBD2. Germline lookup yields CDR1 MNHEY and CDR2 SMNVEV (reference sequence). The length of the CDR3 is 15 residues. The V and J ends lost 8 bases and 6 bases, in that order; junction bases with no gene match: 8. CDR3 sequence reads: CASRTLAGGAGELFF. In DNA, the CDR3 is TGTGCCAGCCGTACCCTAGCGGGGGGTGCCGGGGAGCTGTTTTTT.

The V gene is TRBV5-1, the J gene TRBJ1-2; 7 nucleotides agree with TRBD1. The germline V gene encodes CDR1 SGHRS and CDR2 YFSETQ. Losses at the gene ends were 5 bases for V and 4 bases for J; bases not matched to a gene: 14. This CDR3 region has 16 residues. The DNA of the CDR3 is TGCGCCAGCAGGTTTGCGGGACAGCAGTCTGCCTATGGCTACACCTTC. Translating gives CASRFAGQQSAYGYTF. The full variable domain, in which reference TRBV5-1 and TRBJ1-2 provide the parts outside the CDR3, is KAGVTQTPRYLIKTRGQQVTLSCSPISGHRSVSWYQQTPGQGLQFLFEYFSETQRNKGNFPGRFSGRQFSNSRSEMNVSTLELGDSALYLCASRFAGQQSAYGYTFGSGTRLTVV.

This chain connects TRBV29-1 to TRBJ2-7, with a weak D call TRBD2 (5 bases). Germline V CDR1 and CDR2: SQVTM, ANQGSEA. The CDR3 loop spans 15 amino acids. The V end was cut by 2 bases, the J end by 0 bases, with 14 bases between. CDR3 bases: TGCAGCGTTGAACAGAGGGAAAGGTCCTCCTACGAGCAGTACTTC. Its protein product is CSVEQRERSSYEQYF.

The rearrangement joins TRBV21-1 to TRBJ1-2. TRBV21-1 corresponds to a pseudogene. This CDR3 has 15 residues. DNA of the CDR3: TGTGCCAGCAGTTTCGGGCAGTGCGGAGTGGGTGGCTACACCTTC. This gives the protein CASSFGQCGVGGYTF.

The chain employs TRBV6-5 and TRBJ2-7; D is undetermined. V shed 2 bases and J shed 7 bases, with 6 bases lying between them. Looked up from germline, CDR1 is MNHEY and CDR2 is SVGAGI. This CDR3 is built from 11 residues. The CDR3 loop reads CASSYRDEQYF. As DNA, the CDR3 is TGTGCCAGCAGTTACAGGGATGAGCAGTACTTC.

This rearrangement joins TRBV9 to TRBJ1-3, with TRBD1 as a possible D gene (6 bases). Germline CDR1 SGDLS, CDR2 YYNGEE. The CDR3 runs 16 residues. V was cut by 2 bases and J by 4 bases, with 16 bases left in between. CDR3 sequence (DNA): TGTGCCAGCAGCGTTACAGGGTCCCTAAGCGGAAACACCATATATTTT. Protein product: CASSVTGSLSGNTIYF.